This T cell receptor (beta chain) was sequenced during a study of immune evolution from preneoplasia to lung adenocarcinoma. Study-level results: Later-stage lesions seemingly showed higher T cell density and diversity than normal lung.

In regard to this clone: Its specificity is unknown.

Germline CDR1 SGHNT, CDR2 YYREEE (reference sequence). CDR3 length: 14 residues. The trim removed 4 bases at V and 4 bases at J, leaving 4 bases unmatched. Profiling relied on immunoSEQ multiplex PCR, and the TCRdb table lists in-frame clones only, not all of them. Of 14,000 or so clones in the sample, 80% were seen once. The TCR sequence derives from a person aged 70 to 85 with lung adenocarcinoma. The sequencing input was FFPE minimally invasive lung adenocarcinoma tissue. This chain uses TRBV5-4 with TRBJ2-5; 10 nucleotides align to TRBD1. CDR3 coding DNA: TGTGCCAGCAGCCCGGACAGGGGGTTAGAGACCCAGTACTTC. Its protein product is CASSPDRGLETQYF. Full variable domain (outside the CDR3, taken from reference TRBV5-4 and TRBJ2-5): ETGVTQSPTHLIKTRGQQVTLRCSSQSGHNTVSWYQQALGQGPQFIFQYYREEENGRGNFPPRFSGLQFPNYSSELNVNALELDDSALYLCASSPDRGLETQYFGPGTRLLVL.